The next 27 T cell receptor beta chains were all read from a single sample in a study of blood T cell repertoires in COVID-19. The assay was immunoSEQ multiplex PCR, and TCRdb's table has in-frame clones only and misses some. The data show a few hundred thousand clones, around 82% seen once. Sequencing used peripheral blood. Receptors were obtained from a person aged 70 to 79 with COVID-19, enrolled during active disease.

This clone appeared once. V usage is TRBV7-2 and J usage is TRBJ2-1; 10 bases are a match to TRBD2. J gave up 10 bases and V 3 bases, and 9 bases lay outside the gene matches. Germline V gene lookup returns CDR1 SGHTA and CDR2 FQGNSA. This CDR3 spans 15 amino acids. DNA of the CDR3: TGTGCCAGCAGCTTCGGGCTAGCGGGGGTCCACGAGCAGTTCTTC. Residues: CASSFGLAGVHEQFF.

V usage is TRBV5-1 and J usage is TRBJ1-6; 8 bases are a match to TRBD1. The CDR3 runs to 14 residues. V was pared by 2 bases and J by 9 bases, with 4 bases of the junction left unmatched. Germline V CDR1 and CDR2: SGHRS, YFSETQ. CDR3 loop: CASSLQGDGSPLHF. CDR3 DNA sequence: TGCGCCAGCAGCTTACAGGGGGACGGTTCACCCCTCCACTTT.

This clone was detected once. Here the CDR3 DNA reads TGTGCCAGCTCCCCGGGAGGGTATAGCAATCAGCCCCAGCATTTT. Residues: CASSPGGYSNQPQHF. The chain combines TRBV28 with TRBJ1-5; D remains ambiguous. Germline V gene data show CDR1 as MDHEN and CDR2 as SYDVKM. Trimming left V 8 bases short and J 0 bases short, with 14 bases between. The CDR3 runs 15 residues.

The CDR3 here is CATGMGQGYYGYTF. In nucleotides, the CDR3 is TGCGCCACTGGGATGGGACAGGGATACTATGGCTACACCTTC. V gene TRBV5-1 combines with J gene TRBJ1-2, with 9 nucleotides matching TRBD1. This CDR3 has 14 amino acids. The germline gives CDR1 SGHRS, CDR2 YFSETQ. Trimming took 9 bases from V and 3 from J; bases not matched to a gene: 9.

The rearrangement uses TRBV7-9 and TRBJ2-7; D gene ambiguous. Between the trimmed V and J ends, which lost 5 bases and 5 bases, there was a span of 16 bases. Per the germline V gene, CDR1 is SEHNR and CDR2 is FQNEAQ (reference sequence). This CDR3 is 14 amino acids long. This CDR3 is CASSAQLEYHEQYF. CDR3 nucleotides: TGTGCCAGCAGCGCGCAGCTGGAGTACCACGAGCAGTACTTC.

V is TRBV6-5 and J is TRBJ2-3; tentative D call: TRBD1 (6 bases). Trimming left V 5 bases short and J 4 bases short, with 10 bases between. The germline V gene has CDR1 MNHEY and CDR2 SVGAGI. The length of the CDR3 is 13 residues. CDR3 sequence (DNA): TGTGCCAGCAGTAAGGGGGTTCCAGATACGCAGTATTTT. Translation: CASSKGVPDTQYF.

The J gene is TRBJ2-5, the V gene TRBV11-1; 9 bases are shared with TRBD2. The length of the CDR3 is 16 residues. After removal of 5 bases from V and 5 bases from J, the junction contained 12 bases not matched to a gene. CDR1 is SGHAT and CDR2 is FQDESV in the germline V gene (reference sequence). CDR3 protein: CASSTFLAGPAETQYF. The CDR3 bases are TGTGCCAGCAGCACTTTTCTAGCGGGGCCCGCCGAGACCCAGTACTTC. Full variable domain (rest looked up from reference TRBV11-1 and TRBJ2-5): EAEVAQSPRYKITEKSQAVAFWCDPISGHATLYWYRQILGQGPELLVQFQDESVVDDSQLPKDRFSAERLKGVDSTLKIQPAELGDSAMYLCASSTFLAGPAETQYFGPGTRLLVL.

J is TRBJ1-2 and V is TRBV15, with D hard to call. Per germline, CDR1 LNHNV and CDR2 YYDKDF (reference sequence). This CDR3 comprises 12 residues. Trimming pared 1 base from V and 5 bases from J, leaving 5 bases between. The CDR3 protein is CATSRAGYGYTF. CDR3 nucleotides: TGTGCCACCAGCAGAGCGGGGTATGGCTACACCTTC.

The J gene is TRBJ2-3, the V gene TRBV25-1, with D perhaps TRBD1 (5 bases). Germline CDR1 and CDR2: MGHDK and SYGVNS. V lost 3 bases and J lost 3, with 10 bases in between. The CDR3 spans 14 residues. CDR3 amino acids: CASSDIRVTDTQYF. The DNA for the CDR3 is TGTGCCAGCAGTGATATCAGGGTGACAGATACGCAGTATTTT.

The CDR3 DNA is TGTGCCAGCAGTCTACTGCCGATACGGGCCCGGGGAGGCACCATATATTTT. This translates into CASSLLPIRARGGTIYF. The chain employs TRBV7-8 and TRBJ1-3, with D uncertain. This CDR3 spans 17 amino acids. Germline V gene data show CDR1 as SGHVS and CDR2 as FQNEAQ. V lost 6 bases, J lost 9 bases, and 27 bases lay in between.

The rearrangement links TRBV28 to TRBJ2-5, with 8 bases identical to TRBD1. The germline CDR1 and CDR2 sequences are MDHEN and SYDVKM. The CDR3 runs 16 residues. V gave up 2 bases and J gave up 2 bases; unmatched junction bases: 7. The CDR3 region is CASSLRGDRGQETQYF. The CDR3 DNA sequence: TGTGCCAGCAGTTTAAGGGGCGACAGGGGTCAAGAGACCCAGTACTTC.

The genes are TRBV19 and TRBJ1-2, with 7 positions matching TRBD1. The germline CDR1 and CDR2 sequences are LNHDA and SQIVND (reference sequence). Trimming cost V 6 bases and J 7 bases; bases outside gene matches: 5. This CDR3 is built from 12 residues. The CDR3 here is CASSQGVTGYTF. The CDR3 DNA sequence: TGTGCCAGTAGCCAGGGGGTCACTGGCTACACCTTC.

V is TRBV30 and J is TRBJ2-1, with 12 bases fitting TRBD2. The trim removed 4 bases at V and 7 bases at J, leaving 8 bases unmatched. This CDR3 is built from 15 residues. Germline-derived CDR1 and CDR2 are GTSNPN and SVGIG (reference sequence). CDR3 coding DNA: TGTGCCTGGAAATTACTAGCGGGAGGAATGAATGAGCAGTTCTTC. Encoded protein: CAWKLLAGGMNEQFF. The full variable domain, its missing parts supplied by reference TRBV30 and TRBJ2-1, is SQTIHQWPATLVQPVGSPLSLECTVEGTSNPNLYWYRQAAGRGLQLLFYSVGIGQISSEVPQNLSASRPQDRQFILSSKKLLLSDSGFYLCAWKLLAGGMNEQFFGPGTRLTVL.

This clone was counted between two and nine times. The chain joins TRBV28 to TRBJ2-7; 10 bases match TRBD2. Germline V CDR1 and CDR2: MDHEN, SYDVKM. V shed 7 bases, J shed 1 base, and the junction held 7 bases outside the gene matches. This CDR3 spans 15 amino acids. For the CDR3, the DNA is TGTGCCAGCAAAAGCGGGGGGGCCGGGTCCTACGAGCAGTACTTC. Protein sequence: CASKSGGAGSYEQYF.

This clone was seen a handful of times. This rearrangement joins TRBV3-1 (or the pseudogene TRBV3-2) to TRBJ2-7, with 11 bases fitting TRBD2. Germline lookup yields CDR1 LGHDT and CDR2 YNNKEL (reference sequence). Trimming cost V 6 bases and J 1 base; bases outside gene matches: 8. The CDR3 is 16 amino acids. CDR3 in DNA: TGTGCCAGCAGTCGGACTAGCGGGCCTCAATCCTACGAGCAGTACTTC. It codes for CASSRTSGPQSYEQYF.

The genes are TRBV5-3 and TRBJ1-5, with unresolved D. TRBV5-3 is given ORF status, its function remaining uncertain. This CDR3 spans 15 amino acids. V dropped 6 bases and J dropped 6 bases, with 19 bases sitting between them. The CDR3 spells CARTPYRIRVQPQHF. Here the CDR3 DNA reads TGTGCCAGAACCCCATACCGTATCCGGGTTCAGCCCCAGCATTTT.

The chain joins TRBV19 to TRBJ1-1; no reliable D call. The V and J ends lost 0 bases and 2 bases respectively, with 10 bases between them. Germline-derived CDR1 and CDR2 are LNHDA and SQIVND (reference sequence). The CDR3 is 15 residues long. CDR3 nucleotide sequence: TGTGCCAGTAGTATAGATTCCAGTTTTAACACTGAAGCTTTCTTT. This gives the protein CASSIDSSFNTEAFF. Full variable domain (remainder filled in from reference TRBV19 and TRBJ1-1): DGGITQSPKYLFRKEGQNVTLSCEQNLNHDAMYWYRQDPGQGLRLIYYSQIVNDFQKGDIAEGYSVSREKKESFPLTVTSAQKNPTAFYLCASSIDSSFNTEAFFGQGTRLTVV.

The chain couples TRBV18 to TRBJ2-7, with 8 bases lining up with TRBD1. V lost 4 bases, J lost 4 bases, and 12 bases stayed unmatched. The CDR3 contains 16 residues. Germline CDR1 reads KGHSH; CDR2 reads LQKENI. DNA for the CDR3: TGTGCCAGCTCACAGGTCGACAGGGGCGGGACGTACGAGCAGTACTTC. Its translation is CASSQVDRGGTYEQYF.

This chain's CDR3 is CASRKTGRGEKLFF. The CDR3 coding sequence is TGTGCCAGCAGAAAGACAGGGAGAGGAGAAAAACTGTTTTTT. J is TRBJ1-4 and V is TRBV6-5; 7 positions match TRBD1. The CDR3 length is 14 residues. V lost 6 bases to trimming and J lost 8 bases; unmatched junction nucleotides: 9. The germline CDR1 and CDR2 sequences are MNHEY and SVGAGI.

The rearrangement joins TRBV10-3 to TRBJ2-7; weak D call: TRBD1 (6 bases). Looked up from germline, CDR1 is ENHRY and CDR2 is SYGVKD. Trimming removed 3 bases from V and 4 bases from J, with 19 bases in between. The CDR3 runs to 16 residues. The DNA for the CDR3 is TGTGCCATCAGTGATTCGGACAGTCGGACCACTTACGAGCAGTACTTC. Protein: CAISDSDSRTTYEQYF.

The chain is built from TRBV10-1 and TRBJ1-2, with 12 bases identical to TRBD1. This CDR3 is built from 19 residues. Germline-derived CDR1 and CDR2 are WNHNN and SYGVQD (reference sequence). J was trimmed by 8 bases and V by 6 bases; bases with no gene match: 22. CDR3 residues: CASRMDGDRGLGYGSGYTF. CDR3 bases: TGCGCCAGCAGAATGGATGGGGACAGGGGGCTAGGGTACGGGAGCGGCTACACCTTC.

The chain employs TRBV7-8 and TRBJ2-5, with D tentatively TRBD1 (6 bases). Trimming shortened V by 3 bases and J by 3 bases, and 14 bases separated the two germline ends. This CDR3 contains 15 residues. Germline assignment: CDR1 SGHVS and CDR2 FQNEAQ. The CDR3 region has the DNA TGTGCCAGCAGCTTCAGGGGTGGGGCGGAAGAGACCCAGTACTTC. Its protein product is CASSFRGGAEETQYF.

The chain links TRBV5-6 to TRBJ1-6; TRBD1 agrees at 10 bases. Germline V gene lookup returns CDR1 SGHDT and CDR2 YYEEEE. V gave up 3 bases and J gave up 9 bases; unmatched junction bases: 3. This CDR3 has 14 residues. The CDR3 DNA sequence: TGTGCCAGCAGCTCCCGGACAGGGGGTTCACCCCTCCACTTT. This encodes CASSSRTGGSPLHF.

The rearrangement joins TRBV20-1 to TRBJ2-7; D not resolved. Trimming cost V 6 bases and J 5 bases, with 11 bases left between them. Germline CDR1 is DFQATT and CDR2 is SNEGSKA (reference sequence). The CDR3 sequence is 11 residues long. The CDR3 sequence is CSAGLTDEQYF. CDR3 bases: TGCAGTGCCGGGTTGACGGACGAGCAGTACTTC.

The chain recombines TRBV7-6 with TRBJ2-1, with D tentatively TRBD2 (5 bases). Trimming shortened V by 0 bases and J by 2 bases, and 17 bases separated the two germline ends. This CDR3 spans 18 amino acids. The germline V gene has CDR1 SGHVS and CDR2 FNYEAQ. CDR3 loop: CASSLASGFEVTYNEQFF. In nucleotides, the CDR3 is TGTGCCAGCAGCTTAGCGTCGGGATTCGAGGTCACCTACAATGAGCAGTTCTTC.

This chain joins TRBV7-2 and TRBJ1-5; 9 bases align to TRBD1. V was pared by 1 base and J by 3 bases, with 1 base of the junction left unmatched. Germline CDR1 SGHTA, CDR2 FQGNSA. CDR3 length: 15 residues. The CDR3 DNA sequence: TGTGCCAGCAGCTTAGGGACAGGGGCCAATCAGCCCCAGCATTTT. Encoded protein: CASSLGTGANQPQHF.

V and J are TRBV6-5 and TRBJ2-3, with D perhaps TRBD2 (6 bases). V lost 6 bases and J 1 base, leaving 11 bases between the germline ends. Germline V gene sequence: CDR1 MNHEY, CDR2 SVGAGI. The length of the CDR3 is 14 residues. The CDR3 spells CASRGTLGTDTQYF. CDR3 bases: TGTGCCAGCAGAGGGACTCTGGGCACAGATACGCAGTATTTT.